A selection of T cell receptor beta chains follows, all from one sample in a study of response to subunit inactivated influenza vaccine. MiXCR was run by TCRdb on the RT-PCR reads, yielding one entry per CDR3 protein. The repertoire holds roughly 150,000 distinct CDR3 sequences, with approximately 10% as singletons. Sample: non-naive T cells sorted from PBMCs, taken 35 to 45 days after vaccination. Receptors were obtained from a man aged 45 to 65 who received an inactivated influenza vaccine. The CDR3 runs from the conserved cysteine through the conserved F or W. The order of the fields is D gene, V gene, J gene, clone size, CDR3 DNA, CDR3 protein. The D gene is left open where the match is weak. Some rows mark clone size as missing; the rest say once, few, many or name a class of expanded clone.

-	TRBV7-6	TRBJ2-5	few	TGTGCCAGCAGCCAACAGCGGGCGGGAGAGACCCAGTACTTC	CASSQQRAGETQYF
TRBD1	TRBV7-2	TRBJ1-2	-	TGTGCCAGCAGCCCCGACAGGGGTAAGGGTGGCTACACCTTC	CASSPDRGKGGYTF
-	TRBV28	TRBJ2-3	many	TGTGCCAGCAGGGGCGGTATTAGCACAGATACGCAGTATTTT	CASRGGISTDTQYF
-	TRBV5-4	TRBJ2-1	few	TGTGCCAGCAGCTTGGGGAGGATTGAGCAGTTCTTC	CASSLGRIEQFF
TRBD2	TRBV20-1	TRBJ2-1	-	TGCAGTGCTAGTGATCCCCTAGCGGGGGGCTGGAATGAGCAGTTCTTC	CSASDPLAGGWNEQFF
TRBD1	TRBV20-1	TRBJ1-3	many	TGCAGTGCTAGAGAAGTCCAGGGGGCCGATGGAAACACCATATATTTT	CSAREVQGADGNTIYF
-	TRBV5-5	TRBJ2-7	-	TGTGCCAGCAGCTTGGCCGGCCAGGCCGTAACCTACGAGCAGTACTTC	CASSLAGQAVTYEQYF
-	TRBV11-1	TRBJ2-1	few	TGTGCCAGCAGCTCCAGCGGACTGAGGAGCTCCTACAATGAGCAGTTCTTC	CASSSSGLRSSYNEQFF
-	TRBV6-5	TRBJ2-7	few	TGTGCCAGCAGTTACCGTAGGGGGTACGAGCAGTACTTC	CASSYRRGYEQYF
TRBD2	TRBV4-2	TRBJ2-3	-	TGTGCCAGCAGCCAGGGAGCTAGCGGGGGTTCCCCAGATACGCAGTATTTT	CASSQGASGGSPDTQYF
TRBD2	TRBV20-1	TRBJ2-2	-	TGCAGTGCTGGCCGACTAGCGGGAGTGGGTAACGCCGGGGAGCTGTTTTTT	CSAGRLAGVGNAGELFF
-	TRBV7-2	TRBJ2-5	-	TGTGCCAGCAGCCCACCAGGCGGGTCGACCCAGTACTTC	CASSPPGGSTQYF
-	TRBV15	TRBJ2-2	few	TGTGCCACCAGCAGAGCGACCGGGGAGCTGTTTTTT	CATSRATGELFF
-	TRBV20-1	TRBJ1-4	many	TGCAGTGCCTTGACAGGAATTAATGAAAAACTGTTTTTT	CSALTGINEKLFF
-	TRBV12-3/TRBV12-4	TRBJ1-4	many	TGTGCCAGCAGTTTTGGGAATAGGGAAAAACTGTTTTTT	CASSFGNREKLFF
TRBD2	TRBV7-9	TRBJ2-3	-	TGTGCCAGCAGCTTAGTCCGGGGGGAGGATACGCAGTATTTT	CASSLVRGEDTQYF
-	TRBV20-1	TRBJ1-1	-	TGCAGTGCTAGTTCTCATTCGGTGAACACTGAAGCTTTCTTT	CSASSHSVNTEAFF
-	TRBV20-1	TRBJ2-1	many	TGCAGTGCTGACACCGATTTAGCGGAGTACTACAATGAGCAGTTCTTC	CSADTDLAEYYNEQFF
-	TRBV7-2	TRBJ2-5	-	TGTGCCAGCAGCTTAGAATCCGGGTTTCAAGAGACCCAGTACTTC	CASSLESGFQETQYF
-	TRBV6-2/TRBV6-3	TRBJ2-3	many	TGTGCCAGCAGCCTCCGGGGCGGCTATGTTGCAGATACGCAGTATTTT	CASSLRGGYVADTQYF
-	TRBV4-3	TRBJ1-6	many	TGCGCCAGCAGCCAAGAGCTCAGAAGCTATAATTCACCCCTCCACTTT	CASSQELRSYNSPLHF
-	TRBV19	TRBJ2-1	many	TGTGCCAGTAGTATTTCAAGCTACAATGAGCAGTTCTTC	CASSISSYNEQFF
-	TRBV20-1	TRBJ1-5	few	TGCAGTGCTATATTGCCGATGGCGAATCAGCCCCAGCATTTT	CSAILPMANQPQHF